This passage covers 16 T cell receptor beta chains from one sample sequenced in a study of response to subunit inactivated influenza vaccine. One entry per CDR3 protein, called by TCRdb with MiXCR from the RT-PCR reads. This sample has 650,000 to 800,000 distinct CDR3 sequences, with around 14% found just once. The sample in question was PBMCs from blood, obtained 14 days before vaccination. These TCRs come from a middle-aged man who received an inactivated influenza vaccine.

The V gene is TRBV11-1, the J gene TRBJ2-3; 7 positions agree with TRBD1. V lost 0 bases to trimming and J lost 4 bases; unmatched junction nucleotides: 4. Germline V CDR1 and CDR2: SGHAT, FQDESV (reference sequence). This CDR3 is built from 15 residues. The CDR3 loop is CASSLAFTGADTQYF. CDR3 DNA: TGTGCCAGCAGCTTAGCCTTCACAGGGGCAGATACGCAGTATTTT. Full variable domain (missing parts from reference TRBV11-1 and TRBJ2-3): EAEVAQSPRYKITEKSQAVAFWCDPISGHATLYWYRQILGQGPELLVQFQDESVVDDSQLPKDRFSAERLKGVDSTLKIQPAELGDSAMYLCASSLAFTGADTQYFGPGTRLTVL.

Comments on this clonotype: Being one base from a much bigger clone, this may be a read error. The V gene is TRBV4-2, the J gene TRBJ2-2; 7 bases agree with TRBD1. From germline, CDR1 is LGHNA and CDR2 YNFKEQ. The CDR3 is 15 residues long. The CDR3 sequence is CASSPRDSPPGELVF. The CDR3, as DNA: TGTGCCAGCAGCCCCCGGGACAGCCCCCCCGGGGAGCTGGTTTTT.

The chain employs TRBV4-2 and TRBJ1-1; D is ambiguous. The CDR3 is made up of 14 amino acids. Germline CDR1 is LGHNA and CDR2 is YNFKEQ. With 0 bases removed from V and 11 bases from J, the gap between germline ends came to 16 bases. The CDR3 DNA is TGTGCCAGCAGCCAAGAAGTGCACGTCCCTGGCGCTTTCTTT. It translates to CASSQEVHVPGAFF.

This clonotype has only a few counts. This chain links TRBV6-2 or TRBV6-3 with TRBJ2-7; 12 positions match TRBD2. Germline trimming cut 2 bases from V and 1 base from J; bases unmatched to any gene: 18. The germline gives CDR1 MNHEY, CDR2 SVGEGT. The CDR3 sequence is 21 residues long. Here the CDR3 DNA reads TGTGCCAGCAGTTACACGATCGGTTTGGGACTAGCGGGTTGGGCGTCCTACGAGCAGTACTTC. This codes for CASSYTIGLGLAGWASYEQYF.

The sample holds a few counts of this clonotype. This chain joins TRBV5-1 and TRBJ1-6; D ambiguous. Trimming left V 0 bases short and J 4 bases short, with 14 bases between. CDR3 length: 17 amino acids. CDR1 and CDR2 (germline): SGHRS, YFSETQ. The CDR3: CASSLEGTLLYNSPLHF. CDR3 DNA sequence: TGCGCCAGCAGCTTGGAAGGCACCTTATTATATAATTCACCCCTCCACTTT. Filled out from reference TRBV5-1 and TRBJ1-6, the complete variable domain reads KAGVTQTPRYLIKTRGQQVTLSCSPISGHRSVSWYQQTPGQGLQFLFEYFSETQRNKGNFPGRFSGRQFSNSRSEMNVSTLELGDSALYLCASSLEGTLLYNSPLHFGNGTRLTVT.

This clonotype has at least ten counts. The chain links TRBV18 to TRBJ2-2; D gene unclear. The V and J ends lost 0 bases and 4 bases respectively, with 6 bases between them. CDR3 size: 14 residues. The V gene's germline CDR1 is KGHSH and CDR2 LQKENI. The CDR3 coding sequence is TGTGCCAGCTCACCACCGGCAGCCACCGGGGAGCTGTTTTTT. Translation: CASSPPAATGELFF.

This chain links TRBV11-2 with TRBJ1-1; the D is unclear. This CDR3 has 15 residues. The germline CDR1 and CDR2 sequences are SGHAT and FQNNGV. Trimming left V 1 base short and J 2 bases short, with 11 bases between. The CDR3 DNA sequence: TGTGCCAGCAGCTTAGTCGCGACATTAAACACTGAAGCTTTCTTT. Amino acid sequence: CASSLVATLNTEAFF.

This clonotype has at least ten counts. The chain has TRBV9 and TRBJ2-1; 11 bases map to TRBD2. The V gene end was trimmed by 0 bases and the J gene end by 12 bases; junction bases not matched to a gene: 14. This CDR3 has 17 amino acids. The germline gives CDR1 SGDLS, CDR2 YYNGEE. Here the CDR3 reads CASSVGTSGLLGYGQFF. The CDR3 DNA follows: TGTGCCAGCAGCGTAGGGACTAGCGGGCTATTGGGGTATGGGCAGTTCTTC.

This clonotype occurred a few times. The DNA for the CDR3 is TGCGCCAGCAGCTTGGGACAGAACCTCTACGAGCAGTACTTC. This gives the protein CASSLGQNLYEQYF. This sequence joins TRBV5-1 and TRBJ2-7; D may be TRBD1 (5 bases). The CDR3 consists of 14 residues. Germline loops: CDR1 SGHRS, CDR2 YFSETQ. The germline V and J ends were trimmed by 0 bases and 3 bases, with 10 bases remaining between them.

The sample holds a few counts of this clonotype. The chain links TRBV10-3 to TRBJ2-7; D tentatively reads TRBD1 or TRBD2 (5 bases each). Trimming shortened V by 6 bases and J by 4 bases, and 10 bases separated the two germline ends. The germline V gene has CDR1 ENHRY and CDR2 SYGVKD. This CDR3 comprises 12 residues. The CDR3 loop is CAIRREGYEQYF. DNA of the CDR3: TGTGCCATCAGACGCGAGGGGTACGAGCAGTACTTC.

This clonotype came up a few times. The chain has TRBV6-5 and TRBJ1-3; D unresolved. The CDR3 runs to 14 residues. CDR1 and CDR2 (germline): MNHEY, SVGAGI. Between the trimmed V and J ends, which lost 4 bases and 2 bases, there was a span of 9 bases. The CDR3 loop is CASSLGRPGNTIYF. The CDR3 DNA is TGTGCCAGCAGTTTGGGGAGACCTGGAAACACCATATATTTT.

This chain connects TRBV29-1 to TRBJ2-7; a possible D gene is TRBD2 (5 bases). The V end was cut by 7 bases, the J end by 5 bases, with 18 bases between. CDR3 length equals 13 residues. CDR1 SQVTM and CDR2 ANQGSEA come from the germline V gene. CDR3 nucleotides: TGCAGCGCCGACGTGAGGGCCCAGGACGAGCAGTACTTC. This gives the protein CSADVRAQDEQYF.

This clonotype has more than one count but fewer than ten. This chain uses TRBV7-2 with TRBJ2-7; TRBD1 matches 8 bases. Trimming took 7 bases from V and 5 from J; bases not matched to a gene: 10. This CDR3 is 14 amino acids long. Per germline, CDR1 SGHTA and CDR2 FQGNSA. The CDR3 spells CASTITGGENEQYF. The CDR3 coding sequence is TGTGCCAGCACCATCACAGGGGGAGAGAACGAGCAGTACTTC.

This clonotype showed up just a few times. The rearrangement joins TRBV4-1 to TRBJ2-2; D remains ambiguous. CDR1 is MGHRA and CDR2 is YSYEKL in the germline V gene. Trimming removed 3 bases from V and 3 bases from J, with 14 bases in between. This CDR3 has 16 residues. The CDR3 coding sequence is TGCGCCAGCAGCCATGGAGCTCCTACGCACACCGGGGAGCTGTTTTTT. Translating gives CASSHGAPTHTGELFF.

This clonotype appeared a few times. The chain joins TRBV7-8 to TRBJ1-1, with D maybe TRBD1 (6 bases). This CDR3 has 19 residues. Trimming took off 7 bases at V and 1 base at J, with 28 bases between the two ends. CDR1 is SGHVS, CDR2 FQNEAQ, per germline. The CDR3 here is CASTLFVGRGFDRNTEAFF. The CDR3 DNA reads TGTGCCAGCACCCTATTTGTAGGCAGGGGATTTGATAGGAACACTGAAGCTTTCTTT.

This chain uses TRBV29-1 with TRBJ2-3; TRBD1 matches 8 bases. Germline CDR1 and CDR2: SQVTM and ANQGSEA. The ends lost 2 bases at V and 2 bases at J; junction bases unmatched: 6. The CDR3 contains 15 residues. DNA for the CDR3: TGCAGCGTTGAACTTACAGGGGGTTTCACAGATACGCAGTATTTT. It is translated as CSVELTGGFTDTQYF.